This TCR beta chain comes out of a study of blood T cell repertoires in COVID-19. For the study at large: Researchers got acute and convalescent COVID-19 samples from the United States, Italy and Spain. The cDNA or gDNA used as material had been derived from T cells, B-cell-depleted T cells, or PBMCs.

Trimming removed 6 bases from V and 0 bases from J, with 13 bases in between. The CDR3 runs to 15 residues. Germline CDR1 SGDLS, CDR2 YYNGEE. In the original analysis: Counts of nucleated cells, estimated from reference gene primer amplification, were obtained. The method was immunoSEQ multiplex PCR; TCRdb's version includes in-frame clones alone and lacks a portion of them. V and J calls and clone size come straight from that table; D and trimming were deduced from the DNA. Altogether 98,000 or so clones are present, 65% to 80% being singletons, with the ten largest covering about 1.8%. The chain links TRBV9 to TRBJ2-1, with no clear D. The source material was peripheral blood. The TCR comes from a woman aged 40 to 50 with acute or convalescent COVID-19. Here the CDR3 reads CASTPHESSYNEQFF. The DNA of the CDR3 is TGTGCCAGCACCCCTCATGAGAGCTCCTACAATGAGCAGTTCTTC.